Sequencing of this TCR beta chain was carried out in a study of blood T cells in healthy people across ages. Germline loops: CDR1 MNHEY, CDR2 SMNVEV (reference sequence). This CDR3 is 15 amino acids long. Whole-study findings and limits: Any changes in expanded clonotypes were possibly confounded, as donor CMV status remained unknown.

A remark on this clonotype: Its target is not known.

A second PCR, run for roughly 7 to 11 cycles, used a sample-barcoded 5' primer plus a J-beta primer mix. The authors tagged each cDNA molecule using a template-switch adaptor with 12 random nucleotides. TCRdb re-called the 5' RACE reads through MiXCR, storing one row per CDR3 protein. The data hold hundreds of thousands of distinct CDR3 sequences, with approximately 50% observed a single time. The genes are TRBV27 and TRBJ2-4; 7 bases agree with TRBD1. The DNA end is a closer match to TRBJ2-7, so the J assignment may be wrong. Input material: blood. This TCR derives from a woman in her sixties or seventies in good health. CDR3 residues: CASSFDREGTYEQYF. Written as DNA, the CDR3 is TGTGCCAGCAGTTTCGACAGGGAAGGGACCTACGAGCAGTACTTC.